Following are 10 T cell receptor beta chains from one sample sequenced in a study of blood T cell repertoires in COVID-19. The assay was immunoSEQ multiplex PCR, and TCRdb's table has in-frame clones only and misses some. The sample has about 130,000 clones; 84% are singletons. The sample consisted of peripheral blood. These receptors were collected from a woman aged 55-75 years with acute or convalescent COVID-19.

The chain couples TRBV18 to TRBJ2-5, with D possibly being TRBD1 (5 bases). Trimming removed 4 bases from V and 5 bases from J, with 14 bases in between. CDR1 and CDR2 from the germline V gene are KGHSH and LQKENI. The CDR3 length is 14 residues. CDR3 bases: TGTGCCAGCTCACGCAGGGAAGGGCGGGAGACCCAGTACTTC. Translating gives CASSRREGRETQYF.

The CDR3 is CAISEVQGTNEKLFF. The CDR3, as DNA: TGTGCCATCAGTGAGGTACAGGGGACTAATGAAAAACTGTTTTTT. V gene TRBV10-3 combines with J gene TRBJ1-4, with 7 bases that match TRBD1. Germline-derived CDR1 and CDR2 are ENHRY and SYGVKD. After removal of 2 bases from V and 2 bases from J, the junction contained 2 bases not matched to a gene. This CDR3 has 15 amino acids.

The chain carries TRBV27 and TRBJ1-5; 9 nucleotides align to TRBD1. Germline loops: CDR1 MNHEY, CDR2 SMNVEV (reference sequence). The V gene end was trimmed by 6 bases and the J gene end by 6 bases; junction bases not matched to a gene: 3. The CDR3 extends over 13 amino acids. This CDR3 is CASSLTGGQPQHF. Here the CDR3 DNA reads TGTGCCAGCAGCTTGACAGGGGGTCAGCCCCAGCATTTT.

CDR3 residues: CASSSGQVLFYEQYF. The CDR3 DNA is TGTGCCAGCAGTTCCGGACAGGTACTATTCTACGAGCAGTACTTC. V is TRBV6-5 and J is TRBJ2-7, with TRBD1 matching 7 bases. This CDR3 is built from 15 residues. Per germline, CDR1 MNHEY and CDR2 SVGAGI. Trimming took 4 bases from V and 3 from J; bases not matched to a gene: 9.

The chain carries TRBV19 and TRBJ1-4, with 7 nucleotides matching TRBD1. J gave up 2 bases and V 8 bases, and 11 bases lay outside the gene matches. Germline CDR1 and CDR2: LNHDA and SQIVND (reference sequence). This CDR3 has 16 residues. CDR3 amino acids: CASHSGTVGTNEKLFF. The DNA of the CDR3 is TGTGCCAGTCACTCCGGGACAGTAGGTACTAATGAAAAACTGTTTTTT.

This chain joins TRBV4-1 and TRBJ1-1; D is unresolved. Per germline, CDR1 MGHRA and CDR2 YSYEKL. The CDR3 is made up of 14 amino acids. Between the trimmed V and J ends, which lost 4 bases and 3 bases, there was a span of 12 bases. In DNA form, the CDR3 reads TGCGCCAGCAGCCCTCAAGCACGGGACACTGAAGCTTTCTTT. This codes for CASSPQARDTEAFF.

The chain employs TRBV19 and TRBJ1-2, with TRBD1 matching over 7 bases. CDR1 and CDR2 (germline): LNHDA, SQIVND (reference sequence). J gave up 5 bases and V 3 bases, and 6 bases lay outside the gene matches. This CDR3 comprises 14 residues. The CDR3, as DNA: TGTGCCAGTAGTATGAACGACAGGGATTATGGCTACACCTTC. As protein: CASSMNDRDYGYTF.

Only a few counts were recorded for this clone. The genes are TRBV30 and TRBJ1-5, with D hard to call. The CDR3 runs to 13 residues. CDR1 is GTSNPN and CDR2 is SVGIG in the germline V gene (reference sequence). V gave up 1 base and J gave up 3 bases, with 7 bases separating them. CDR3 nucleotides: TGTGCCTGGAGTGCCCGGTACAATCAGCCCCAGCATTTT. Translating gives CAWSARYNQPQHF. Supplemented by reference TRBV30 and TRBJ1-5, the full variable domain reads SQTIHQWPATLVQPVGSPLSLECTVEGTSNPNLYWYRQAAGRGLQLLFYSVGIGQISSEVPQNLSASRPQDRQFILSSKKLLLSDSGFYLCAWSARYNQPQHFGDGTRLSIL.

The chain recombines TRBV3-1 (or the pseudogene TRBV3-2) with TRBJ2-3, with 9 bases lining up with TRBD2. Unmatched junction bases numbered 7, after V lost 1 base and J lost 8 bases. The CDR3 is 15 amino acids. From germline, CDR1 is LGHDT and CDR2 YNNKEL (reference sequence). CDR3 residues: CASSQGSGGSFTQYF. The CDR3 coding sequence is TGTGCCAGCAGCCAAGGTAGCGGGGGTTCATTTACGCAGTATTTT.

This clone was found a few times. Within the sample, other DNA sequences also encode this same CDR3. The chain has TRBV2 and TRBJ1-1; D unclear. CDR1 is SNHLY, CDR2 FYNNEI, per germline. The CDR3 length is 13 residues. The germline V and J ends were trimmed by 6 bases and 3 bases, with 11 bases remaining between them. CDR3 residues: CASRSLGDTEAFF. In DNA, the CDR3 is TGTGCCAGCAGATCCCTGGGAGACACTGAAGCTTTCTTT. The full variable domain, rest sourced from reference TRBV2 and TRBJ1-1, is EPEVTQTPSHQVTQMGQEVILRCVPISNHLYFYWYRQILGQKVEFLVSFYNNEISEKSEIFDDQFSVERPDGSNFTLKIRSTKLEDSAMYFCASRSLGDTEAFFGQGTRLTVV.